One sample yielded the 27 T cell receptor beta chains listed below, sequenced in a study of human T cells and chemical hapten exposure. Time point defined: patch test 2, 6 weeks after DPC sensitization. Specified treatment: therapeutic diphenylcyclopropenone sensitization with weekly scalp DPC. MiXCR was run by TCRdb on the RACE reads, yielding one entry per CDR3 protein. The sample lists about 140,000 distinct CDR3 sequences, approximately 10% occurring once. This specimen was whole blood, taken in connection with sensitization to the hapten diphenylcyclopropenone (DPC). These receptors were obtained from a woman between 50 and 59 years old with alopecia areata. Some clones in this sample may be carry-over from other donors' samples.

The rearrangement uses TRBV18 and TRBJ1-1; D might be TRBD1 (5 bases). The CDR3 totals 15 residues. The germline V and J ends were trimmed by 3 bases and 3 bases, with 14 bases remaining between them. Germline V gives CDR1 KGHSH, CDR2 LQKENI. Here the CDR3 reads CASSPVIGDYTEAFF. Written as DNA, the CDR3 is TGTGCCAGCTCACCGGTGATAGGGGATTACACTGAAGCTTTCTTT.

The chain links TRBV7-8 to TRBJ2-2; 7 bases align to TRBD2. The CDR3 consists of 15 residues. CDR1 is SGHVS, CDR2 FQNEAQ, per germline. V lost 5 bases to trimming and J lost 7 bases; unmatched junction nucleotides: 10. The CDR3 loop reads CASSPLSGEGGELFF. CDR3 in DNA: TGTGCCAGCAGCCCCCTGAGCGGGGAGGGCGGGGAGCTGTTTTTT.

This clonotype was detected ten times or more. The chain uses TRBV5-1 and TRBJ1-3; D gene ambiguous. This CDR3 spans 14 amino acids. Trimming cost V 0 bases and J 3 bases, with 7 bases left between them. In germline, CDR1 is SGHRS, CDR2 YFSETQ. The CDR3 loop is CASSLEAVGNTIYF. In nucleotides, the CDR3 is TGCGCCAGCAGCTTGGAGGCAGTTGGAAACACCATATATTTT.

This clonotype has just a few counts. This sequence joins TRBV29-1 and TRBJ1-1, with D unclear. Germline V gene sequence: CDR1 SQVTM, CDR2 ANQGSEA. CDR3 length equals 11 residues. With 7 bases removed from V and 5 bases from J, the gap between germline ends came to 11 bases. The CDR3 DNA reads as TGCAGCGCCCGGACGGAGACTGAAGCTTTCTTT. This encodes CSARTETEAFF. The variable domain in full, with the rest retrieved from reference TRBV29-1 and TRBJ1-1, is SAVISQKPSRDICQRGTSLTIQCQVDSQVTMMFWYRQQPGQSLTLIATANQGSEATYESGFVIDKFPISRPNLTFSTLTVSNMSPEDSSIYLCSARTETEAFFGQGTRLTVV.

This clonotype came up a few times. The chain has TRBV18 and TRBJ2-5; D gene uncertain. Per the germline V gene, CDR1 is KGHSH and CDR2 is LQKENI. Trimming removed 1 base at V and 4 bases at J, with 10 bases between. The CDR3 is 14 amino acids. CDR3 bases: TGTGCCAGCTCACCACGGCACGAAGGAGAGACCCAGTACTTC. Translation gives CASSPRHEGETQYF.

This clonotype was seen more than once but under ten times. The chain employs TRBV28 and TRBJ2-7, with TRBD2 as a possible D gene (6 bases). The germline gives CDR1 MDHEN, CDR2 SYDVKM. Trimming removed 5 bases at V and 3 bases at J, with 23 bases between. This CDR3 region has 17 residues. The CDR3 DNA follows: TGTGCCAGCAGTCCCTGGGGGATCGGAGGGTTAGTCTACGAGCAGTACTTC. Protein product: CASSPWGIGGLVYEQYF. The full variable domain, its missing parts supplied by reference TRBV28 and TRBJ2-7, is DVKVTQSSRYLVKRTGEKVFLECVQDMDHENMFWYRQDPGLGLRLIYFSYDVKMKEKGDIPEGYSVSREKKERFSLILESASTNQTSMYLCASSPWGIGGLVYEQYFGPGTRLTVT.

This clonotype occurred a few times. V is TRBV7-8 and J is TRBJ1-2; TRBD1 aligns across 9 bases. From germline, CDR1 is SGHVS and CDR2 FQNEAQ. V lost 1 base, J lost 2 bases, and 5 bases stayed unmatched. The CDR3 consists of 16 residues. CDR3 loop: CASSLDGTGLNYGYTF. The CDR3 nucleotides read TGTGCCAGCAGCTTAGACGGGACAGGGCTGAACTATGGCTACACCTTC.

This clonotype was found a few times. The chain has TRBV29-1 and TRBJ2-4; TRBD1 is a possible D gene (6 bases). The CDR3 runs to 13 residues. With 4 bases removed from V and 4 bases from J, the gap between germline ends came to 11 bases. The V gene's germline CDR1 is SQVTM and CDR2 ANQGSEA. The chain's CDR3 is CSVAQDRKNIQYF. CDR3 coding DNA: TGCAGCGTTGCCCAGGACAGAAAAAACATTCAGTACTTC.

The chain links TRBV10-3 to TRBJ2-1; TRBD2 matches at 8 bases. V gave up 3 bases and J gave up 0 bases; unmatched junction bases: 10. The CDR3 is 18 residues long. From germline, CDR1 is ENHRY and CDR2 SYGVKD. The CDR3 DNA is TGTGCCATCAGTGACCCACTCGCGGGAGGACTCTCCTACAATGAGCAGTTCTTC. It codes for CAISDPLAGGLSYNEQFF.

The chain carries TRBV7-9 and TRBJ2-7, with 7 bases aligning to TRBD1. Per the germline V gene, CDR1 is SEHNR and CDR2 is FQNEAQ (reference sequence). V trimming: 1 base; J trimming: 6 bases; junction bases outside the gene matches: 18. This CDR3 is built from 18 residues. The CDR3 sequence: CASSLDLDRTFPLTEQYF. The CDR3 nucleotides read TGTGCCAGCAGCTTAGATCTGGACAGGACTTTCCCCCTAACCGAGCAGTACTTC. Full variable domain (missing parts from reference TRBV7-9 and TRBJ2-7): DTGVSQNPRHKITKRGQNVTFRCDPISEHNRLYWYRQTLGQGPEFLTYFQNEAQLEKSRLLSDRFSAERPKGSFSTLEIQRTEQGDSAMYLCASSLDLDRTFPLTEQYFGPGTRLTVT.

The rearrangement uses TRBV10-3 and TRBJ2-1, with 9 bases matching TRBD2. Per germline, CDR1 ENHRY and CDR2 SYGVKD. J gave up 7 bases and V 10 bases, and 8 bases lay outside the gene matches. The CDR3 covers 13 residues. CDR3 DNA sequence: TGTGCCACATCTAGCGGGGCGTCAAATGAGCAGTTCTTC. Residues: CATSSGASNEQFF.

This clonotype was recorded a few times. The chain uses TRBV20-1 and TRBJ2-1; maybe TRBD2 (5 bases). The CDR3 runs 16 residues. V was clipped by 0 bases and J by 0 bases, with 12 bases between them. CDR1 and CDR2 (germline): DFQATT, SNEGSKA (reference sequence). CDR3 nucleotides: TGCAGTGCTAGAGATATGAGCGGATCCTCCTACAATGAGCAGTTCTTC. Residues: CSARDMSGSSYNEQFF.

This clonotype was found many times. The genes are TRBV19 and TRBJ2-7, with 9 bases that match TRBD1. The V gene's germline CDR1 is LNHDA and CDR2 SQIVND (reference sequence). The length of the CDR3 is 15 residues. Trimming removed 4 bases from V and 1 base from J; junction bases left unmatched: 5. The chain's CDR3 is CASSTPGQGSYEQYF. The CDR3 DNA reads as TGTGCCAGTAGTACCCCCGGACAGGGGTCCTACGAGCAGTACTTC.

The sample holds a few counts of this clonotype. The V gene is TRBV27, the J gene TRBJ2-5; 7 nucleotides align to TRBD2. Germline CDR1 is MNHEY and CDR2 is SMNVEV (reference sequence). Losses at the gene ends were 4 bases for V and 2 bases for J; bases not matched to a gene: 7. The CDR3 runs 15 residues. Written as DNA, the CDR3 is TGTGCCAGCAGTTATGGCGGGAGAGTTCAAGAGACCCAGTACTTC. Encoded protein: CASSYGGRVQETQYF.

This clonotype was detected a few times. The rearrangement uses TRBV7-3 and TRBJ2-5, with 7 bases aligning to TRBD2. Germline V gene sequence: CDR1 SGHTA, CDR2 FQGTGA. CDR3 size: 15 residues. Trimming removed 4 bases from V and 3 bases from J; junction bases left unmatched: 8. CDR3 loop: CASSSWGGQKETQYF. CDR3 bases: TGTGCCAGCAGCTCATGGGGGGGTCAGAAAGAGACCCAGTACTTC. The whole variable domain, remainder taken from reference TRBV7-3 and TRBJ2-5, is GAGVSQTPSNKVTEKGKYVELRCDPISGHTALYWYRQSLGQGPEFLIYFQGTGAADDSGLPNDRFFAVRPEGSVSTLKIQRTERGDSAVYLCASSSWGGQKETQYFGPGTRLLVL.

There are a few counts of this clonotype. The chain combines TRBV5-1 with TRBJ2-1; D unclear. Per the germline V gene, CDR1 is SGHRS and CDR2 is YFSETQ. The V end lost 0 bases, the J end lost 5 bases, and 12 bases lay between the germline ends. This CDR3 region has 15 residues. The CDR3 coding sequence is TGCGCCAGCAGCTTGGTGGCACTATATGACAATGAGCAGTTCTTC. Its protein is CASSLVALYDNEQFF.

This clonotype has a count of ten or more. The V and J genes are TRBV10-3 and TRBJ2-5; D possibly corresponds to TRBD2 (5 bases). Germline loops: CDR1 ENHRY, CDR2 SYGVKD. The CDR3 loop spans 13 amino acids. Trimming removed 6 bases from V and 1 base from J, with 9 bases in between. In DNA form, the CDR3 reads TGTGCCATCAGAGGCGCGGGCCAAGAGACCCAGTACTTC. Its protein product is CAIRGAGQETQYF.

The chain uses TRBV5-4 and TRBJ1-4; tentative D call: TRBD1 (6 bases). The germline CDR1 and CDR2 sequences are SGHNT and YYREEE (reference sequence). The CDR3 sequence is 14 residues long. The ends were cut back, 4 bases at V and 6 bases at J, with 13 bases in the middle. The CDR3 DNA sequence: TGTGCCAGCAGCCCTGGGGGCAGGGATGAAAAACTGTTTTTT. As protein: CASSPGGRDEKLFF.

The chain couples TRBV20-1 to TRBJ2-5; 14 bases are shared with TRBD2. CDR3 length: 18 residues. V dropped 6 bases and J dropped 3; count of bases not matched to a gene: 15. From germline, CDR1 is DFQATT and CDR2 SNEGSKA (reference sequence). As DNA, the CDR3 is TGCAGTGCCATCGGGTCCGGGACTAGCGGGGGAGCAAAAGAGACCCAGTACTTC. Its protein product is CSAIGSGTSGGAKETQYF.

This clonotype has at least ten counts. The chain joins TRBV28 to TRBJ1-4, with TRBD1 identical over 9 bases. Germline trimming cut 4 bases from V and 8 bases from J; bases unmatched to any gene: 8. CDR3 size: 15 residues. The germline V gene encodes CDR1 MDHEN and CDR2 SYDVKM. DNA for the CDR3: TGTGCCAGCAGTTCCTCCGGGACAGGGAAGGAAAAACTGTTTTTT. Amino acids: CASSSSGTGKEKLFF.

This clonotype was seen a few times. The J gene is TRBJ2-5, the V gene TRBV6-2 or TRBV6-3, with a weak D call TRBD2 (5 bases). CDR1 MNHEY and CDR2 SVGEGT come from the germline V gene. The V and J ends lost 6 bases and 5 bases respectively, with 13 bases between them. The CDR3 is made up of 13 amino acids. The CDR3 loop is CASRPTASETQYF. The CDR3 coding sequence is TGTGCCAGCAGACCAACGGCTAGCGAGACCCAGTACTTC.

This rearrangement joins TRBV27 to TRBJ1-5, with 8 bases identical to TRBD1. V was pared by 3 bases and J by 2 bases, with 6 bases of the junction left unmatched. The CDR3 consists of 16 residues. From germline, CDR1 is MNHEY and CDR2 SMNVEV (reference sequence). The CDR3 DNA follows: TGTGCCAGCAGTTTCAGGGGGCAATCGGGCAATCAGCCCCAGCATTTT. This codes for CASSFRGQSGNQPQHF.

This clonotype has only a few counts. The chain recombines TRBV20-1 with TRBJ2-3; D is unclear. Germline CDR1 reads DFQATT; CDR2 reads SNEGSKA (reference sequence). V dropped 0 bases and J dropped 0 bases, with 10 bases sitting between them. This CDR3 is 15 amino acids long. The CDR3 DNA reads TGCAGTGCTAGAGATAGTTGGCGGAGCACAGATACGCAGTATTTT. It specifies CSARDSWRSTDTQYF.

In this sample, this clonotype turned up many times. The rearrangement links TRBV14 to TRBJ2-2; D unclear. V lost 1 base and J lost 7, with 10 bases in between. Germline V gives CDR1 SGHDN, CDR2 FVKESK. The CDR3 spans 14 residues. CDR3 in DNA: TGTGCCAGCAGCCAAGTACTCGGTGGCGGGGAGCTGTTTTTT. It encodes CASSQVLGGGELFF.

The chain combines TRBV18 with TRBJ2-1; 8 bases map to TRBD2. Unmatched junction bases numbered 9, after V lost 1 base and J lost 1 base. The CDR3 loop spans 18 amino acids. CDR1 is KGHSH, CDR2 LQKENI, per germline. This CDR3 reads CASSPHSGVAGSYNEQFF. The CDR3 region has the DNA TGTGCCAGCTCACCACACTCTGGGGTAGCGGGGTCCTACAATGAGCAGTTCTTC.

This clonotype was counted at least ten times. The CDR3 protein is CAWSRGGNTGELFF. The CDR3 nucleotides are TGTGCCTGGAGTAGGGGCGGGAACACCGGGGAGCTGTTTTTT. V usage is TRBV30 and J usage is TRBJ2-2; TRBD1 might be the D (5 bases). The CDR3 consists of 14 residues. The ends were cut back, 2 bases at V and 1 base at J, with 8 bases in the middle. Germline loops: CDR1 GTSNPN, CDR2 SVGIG (reference sequence).

The chain couples TRBV12-3 or TRBV12-4 to TRBJ2-7; D assignment may be TRBD1 or TRBD2 (6 bases each). CDR3 length: 14 residues. Trimming took off 5 bases at V and 6 bases at J, with 17 bases between the two ends. As DNA, the CDR3 is TGTGCCAGCAGTCCCAGGGGACTTCTGGGCGAGCAGTACTTC. This encodes CASSPRGLLGEQYF.